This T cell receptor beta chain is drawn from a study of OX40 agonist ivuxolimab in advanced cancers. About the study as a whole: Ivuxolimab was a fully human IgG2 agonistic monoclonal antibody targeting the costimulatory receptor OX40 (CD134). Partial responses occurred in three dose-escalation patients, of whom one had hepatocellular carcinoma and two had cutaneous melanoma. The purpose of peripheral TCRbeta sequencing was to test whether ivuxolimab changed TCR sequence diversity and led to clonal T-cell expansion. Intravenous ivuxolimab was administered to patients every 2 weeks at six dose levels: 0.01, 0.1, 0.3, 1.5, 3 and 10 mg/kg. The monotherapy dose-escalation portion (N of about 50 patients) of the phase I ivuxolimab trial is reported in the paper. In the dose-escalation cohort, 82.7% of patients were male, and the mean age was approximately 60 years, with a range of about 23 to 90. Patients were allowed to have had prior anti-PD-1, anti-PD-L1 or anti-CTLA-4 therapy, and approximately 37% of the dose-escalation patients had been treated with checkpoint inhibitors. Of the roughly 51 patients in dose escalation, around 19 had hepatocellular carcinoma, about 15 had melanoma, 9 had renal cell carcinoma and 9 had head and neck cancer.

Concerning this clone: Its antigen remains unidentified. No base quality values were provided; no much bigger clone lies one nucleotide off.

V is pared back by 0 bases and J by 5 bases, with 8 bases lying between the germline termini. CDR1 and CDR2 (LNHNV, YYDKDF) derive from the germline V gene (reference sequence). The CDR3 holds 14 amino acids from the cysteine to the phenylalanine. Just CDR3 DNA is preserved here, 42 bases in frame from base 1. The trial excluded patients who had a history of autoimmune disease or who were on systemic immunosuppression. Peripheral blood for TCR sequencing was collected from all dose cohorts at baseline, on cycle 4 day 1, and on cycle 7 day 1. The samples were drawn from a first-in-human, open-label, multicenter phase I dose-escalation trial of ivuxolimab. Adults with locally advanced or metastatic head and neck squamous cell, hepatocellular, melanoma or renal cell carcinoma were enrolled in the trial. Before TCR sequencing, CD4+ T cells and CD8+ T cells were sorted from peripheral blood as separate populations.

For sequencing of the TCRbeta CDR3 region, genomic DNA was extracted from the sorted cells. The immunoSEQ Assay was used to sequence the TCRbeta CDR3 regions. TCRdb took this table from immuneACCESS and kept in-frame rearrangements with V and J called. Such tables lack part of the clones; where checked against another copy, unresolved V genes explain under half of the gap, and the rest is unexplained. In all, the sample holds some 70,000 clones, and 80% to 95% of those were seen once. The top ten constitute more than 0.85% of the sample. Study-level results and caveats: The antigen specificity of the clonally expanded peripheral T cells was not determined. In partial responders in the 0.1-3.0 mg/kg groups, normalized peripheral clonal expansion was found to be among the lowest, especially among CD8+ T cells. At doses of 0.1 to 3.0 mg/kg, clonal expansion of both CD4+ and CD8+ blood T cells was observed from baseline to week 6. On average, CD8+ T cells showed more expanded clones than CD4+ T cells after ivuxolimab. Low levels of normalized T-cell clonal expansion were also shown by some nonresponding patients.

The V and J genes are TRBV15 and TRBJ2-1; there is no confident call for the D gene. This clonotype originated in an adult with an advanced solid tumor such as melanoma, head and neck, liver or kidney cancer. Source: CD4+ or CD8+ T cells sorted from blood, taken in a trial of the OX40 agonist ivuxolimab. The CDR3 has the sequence CATSRDGGNNEQFF. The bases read TGTGCCACCAGCAGAGATGGTGGGAACAATGAGCAGTTCTTC.